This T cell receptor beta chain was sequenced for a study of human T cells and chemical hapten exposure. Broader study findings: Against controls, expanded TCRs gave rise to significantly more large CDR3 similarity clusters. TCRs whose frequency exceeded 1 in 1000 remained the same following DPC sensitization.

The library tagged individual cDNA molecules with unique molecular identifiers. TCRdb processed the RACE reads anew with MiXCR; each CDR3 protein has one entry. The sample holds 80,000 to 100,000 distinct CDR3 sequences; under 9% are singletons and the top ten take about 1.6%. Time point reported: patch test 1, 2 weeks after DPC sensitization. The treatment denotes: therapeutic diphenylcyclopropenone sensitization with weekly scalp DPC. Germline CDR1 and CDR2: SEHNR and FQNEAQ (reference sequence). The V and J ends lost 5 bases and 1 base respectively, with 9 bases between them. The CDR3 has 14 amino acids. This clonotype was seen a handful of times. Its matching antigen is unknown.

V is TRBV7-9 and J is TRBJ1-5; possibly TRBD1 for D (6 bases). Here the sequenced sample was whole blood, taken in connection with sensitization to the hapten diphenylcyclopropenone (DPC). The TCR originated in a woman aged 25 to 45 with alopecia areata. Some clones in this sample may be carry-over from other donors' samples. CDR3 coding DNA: TGTGCCAGCAGCCTTACAGGGAGCAATCAGCCCCAGCATTTT. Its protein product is CASSLTGSNQPQHF.